The next 14 T cell receptor beta chains were all read from a single sample in a study of spatial heterogeneity in lung cancer. Findings and caveats of the study: Mutation tallies in tumors tracked expanded intratumoral alpha and beta TCR counts.

Antigens of these TCRs are unknown. TCRdb itself ran the 5' RACE reads through MiXCR, one entry per CDR3 protein. The data show under 13,000 distinct CDR3 sequences, about 8.4% seen once. Time point meaning: sample taken at primary tumor resection. The sequenced sample was lung tumor tissue, obtained at surgery. All receptors come from a female donor with early-stage non-small cell lung cancer.

This clonotype came up many times. Being off target in a library aimed at alpha chains, this beta chain has a size of little meaning. The CDR3 coding sequence is TGCGCCAGCAGAAGACAGTCCCCCTACGAGCAGTACTTC. Its translation: CASRRQSPYEQYF. This chain connects TRBV10-1 to TRBJ2-7; a possible D gene is TRBD1 (5 bases). The CDR3 totals 13 residues. Germline lookup yields CDR1 WNHNN and CDR2 SYGVQD (reference sequence). Deletions cut 6 bases from V and 2 bases from J, with 11 bases between.

This clonotype was counted at least ten times. This beta chain slipped into a library made for alpha chains as a stray read, so its size is not meaningful. The rearrangement joins TRBV4-2 to TRBJ2-6; D not resolved. The CDR3 has 16 amino acids. The germline V gene encodes CDR1 LGHNA and CDR2 YNFKEQ. V shed 3 bases and J shed 4 bases, with 13 bases lying between them. The CDR3 region has the DNA TGTGCCAGCAGCCAGCTCGATACGAGCGGGGCCAACGTCCTGACTTTC. Translated: CASSQLDTSGANVLTF.

This clonotype is medium-sized in the sample. This beta chain represents an off-target read in a library built for alpha chains; its size is of limited meaning. CDR3 region: CASRTLAGKGYEQYF. The CDR3 DNA is TGTGCCAGCAGAACCCTAGCGGGGAAAGGCTACGAGCAGTACTTC. V gene TRBV28 combines with J gene TRBJ2-7, with 9 bases lining up with TRBD2. Germline lookup yields CDR1 MDHEN and CDR2 SYDVKM. This CDR3 spans 15 amino acids. Germline trimming cut 6 bases from V and 3 bases from J; bases unmatched to any gene: 9. The full variable domain, completed using reference TRBV28 and TRBJ2-7, is DVKVTQSSRYLVKRTGEKVFLECVQDMDHENMFWYRQDPGLGLRLIYFSYDVKMKEKGDIPEGYSVSREKKERFSLILESASTNQTSMYLCASRTLAGKGYEQYFGPGTRLTVT.

This clonotype is medium-sized by share. As an off-target read in a library built for alpha chains, this beta chain has a frequency of little significance. J is TRBJ2-1 and V is TRBV28; possibly TRBD2 for D (5 bases). The germline V and J ends were trimmed by 2 bases and 0 bases, with 11 bases remaining between them. This CDR3 has 16 residues. CDR1 is MDHEN, CDR2 SYDVKM, per germline. The CDR3 DNA follows: TGTGCCAGCAGTTTACAAGGAGGCAACTCCTACAATGAGCAGTTCTTC. Protein product: CASSLQGGNSYNEQFF.

As for this clonotype: A library prepared for alpha chains yielded this beta chain as an off-target read; its size is of little meaning. The chain is built from TRBV2 and TRBJ2-2, with a possible D match to TRBD1 (5 bases). The V gene's germline CDR1 is SNHLY and CDR2 FYNNEI. Trimming removed 2 bases at V and 1 base at J, with 11 bases between. CDR3 length: 16 residues. CDR3 loop: CASSENRGRNTGELFF. The CDR3, as DNA: TGTGCCAGCAGTGAAAATAGGGGCCGGAACACCGGGGAGCTGTTTTTT.

This clonotype was detected many times. This beta chain is an unintended read in a library built for alpha chains; its size means little. This chain links TRBV6-1 with TRBJ2-5; TRBD2 is a possible D gene (5 bases). The CDR3 consists of 13 residues. Germline V gene lookup returns CDR1 MNHNS and CDR2 SASEGT. Trimming stripped 2 bases from V and 8 bases from J, with 12 bases between. The CDR3 sequence is CASSELIAGTQYF. The CDR3 DNA reads as TGTGCCAGCAGTGAATTGATTGCGGGTACCCAGTACTTC.

On this clonotype itself: This beta chain slipped into a library made for alpha chains as a stray read, so its size is not meaningful. This chain joins TRBV20-1 and TRBJ1-1, with D unclear. V lost 4 bases and J 1 base, leaving 10 bases between the germline ends. In germline, CDR1 is DFQATT, CDR2 SNEGSKA (reference sequence). The CDR3 runs to 13 residues. CDR3 nucleotide sequence: TGCAGTGCTAACAGTCTGAGGAACACTGAAGCTTTCTTT. Protein product: CSANSLRNTEAFF.

The table lists this clonotype with many counts. This beta chain is an unintended read in a library built for alpha chains; its size means little. The CDR3: CASSLTRQGAHEQYF. CDR3 sequence (DNA): TGTGCCAGCAGTTTAACCCGACAGGGGGCCCACGAGCAGTACTTC. The genes are TRBV6-5 and TRBJ2-7; TRBD1 matches at 10 bases. The CDR3 length is 15 residues. The V and J ends lost 4 bases and 5 bases, in that order; junction bases with no gene match: 8. CDR1 is MNHEY and CDR2 is SVGAGI in the germline V gene.

Comments on this clonotype: With a much larger clone just one base away, this may be a read error. Because the library targeted alpha chains, this beta chain is an off-target read whose size means little. The genes are TRBV6-2 or TRBV6-3 and TRBJ2-3; TRBD2 matches 14 bases. The CDR3 has 16 residues. The germline V gene has CDR1 MNHEY and CDR2 SVGEGT. The CDR3 spells CVSSYGTSGGPDTQYF. The CDR3 nucleotides read TGTGTCAGCAGCTACGGGACTAGCGGGGGCCCAGATACGCAGTATTTT.

Ten or more counts support this clonotype. This beta chain is a stray sequence in a library constructed for alpha chains; its clone size is not meaningful. The J gene is TRBJ2-7, the V gene TRBV7-2; 12 bases align to TRBD1. Germline loops: CDR1 SGHTA, CDR2 FQGNSA. This CDR3 region has 18 residues. J gave up 3 bases and V 3 bases, and 12 bases lay outside the gene matches. The CDR3 here is CASSFSGQGAPIFYEQYF. CDR3 coding DNA: TGTGCCAGCAGCTTCTCGGGACAGGGGGCTCCCATATTCTACGAGCAGTACTTC.

This clonotype was detected ten times or more. This beta chain is a stray sequence in a library constructed for alpha chains; its clone size is not meaningful. This chain uses TRBV2 with TRBJ1-6, with 8 bases lining up with TRBD1. This CDR3 is built from 16 residues. Germline-derived CDR1 and CDR2 are SNHLY and FYNNEI. V was pared by 4 bases and J by 8 bases, with 10 bases of the junction left unmatched. The CDR3 DNA follows: TGTGCCAGCAGTGCGGCGGGGAACAGGGGGGATTCACCCCTCCACTTT. It yields the protein CASSAAGNRGDSPLHF.

There are many counts of this clonotype. This beta chain is a stray read from a library made for alpha chains; its abundance is not meaningful. This rearrangement joins TRBV2 to TRBJ2-7, with D possibly called TRBD1 or TRBD2 (6 bases each). This CDR3 region has 14 residues. The germline V gene encodes CDR1 SNHLY and CDR2 FYNNEI. Trimming removed 7 bases at V and 6 bases at J, with 19 bases between. CDR3 sequence reads: CASKVRRGNGEQYF. In DNA, the CDR3 is TGTGCCAGCAAGGTTAGGAGGGGGAACGGCGAGCAGTACTTC. Supplemented by reference TRBV2 and TRBJ2-7, the full variable domain reads EPEVTQTPSHQVTQMGQEVILRCVPISNHLYFYWYRQILGQKVEFLVSFYNNEISEKSEIFDDQFSVERPDGSNFTLKIRSTKLEDSAMYFCASKVRRGNGEQYFGPGTRLTVT.

In this sample, this clonotype turned up many times. Found in a library prepared for alpha chains, this beta chain is an off-target read, and its abundance has little meaning. The chain employs TRBV5-1 and TRBJ1-2, with 8 bases aligning to TRBD1. The CDR3 length is 15 residues. From germline, CDR1 is SGHRS and CDR2 YFSETQ. V lost 0 bases, J lost 3 bases, and 4 bases stayed unmatched. In DNA, the CDR3 is TGCGCCAGCAGCTTGGGGGGACAGGCCCACTATGGCTACACCTTC. This gives the protein CASSLGGQAHYGYTF.

This clonotype was recorded at least ten times. This beta chain is a stray sequence in a library constructed for alpha chains; its clone size is not meaningful. This chain uses TRBV11-1 with TRBJ1-1; D not resolved. V lost 2 bases and J 1 base, leaving 8 bases between the germline ends. CDR1 and CDR2 from the germline V gene are SGHAT and FQDESV (reference sequence). The CDR3 contains 14 residues. CDR3 protein: CASSLWSANTEAFF. The CDR3 DNA reads TGTGCCAGCAGCTTATGGTCCGCGAACACTGAAGCTTTCTTT.